These 2 T cell receptor beta chains originate from one sample sequenced in a study of T cells in Graves' hyperthyroidism and ophthalmopathy. Amplification yielded TCR beta CDR3 regions, with RNA transcripts as the source. TCR CDR3 regions were first amplified by RT-PCR with HTBI primers. TCRdb reprocessed the multiplex PCR reads with MiXCR, giving one entry per CDR3 protein. This table has tens of thousands of distinct CDR3 sequences, around half appearing once. What was sequenced was blood. Receptors originate from a woman between 45 and 65 years old with Graves' hyperthyroidism that later progressed to Graves' ophthalmopathy.

This clonotype was detected many times. The CDR3 loop is CASSAGLENQPQHF. Here the CDR3 DNA reads TGTGCCAGCAGTGCCGGGCTGGAGAATCAGCCCCAGCATTTT. The genes are TRBV2 and TRBJ1-5; unclear D gene. This CDR3 region has 14 residues. V shed 4 bases and J shed 4 bases, with 11 bases lying between them. The germline V gene has CDR1 SNHLY and CDR2 FYNNEI.

A few counts support this clonotype. V usage is TRBV20-1 and J usage is TRBJ2-7; 7 bases fit TRBD2. Trimming cost V 1 base and J 4 bases; bases outside gene matches: 7. Germline assignment: CDR1 DFQATT and CDR2 SNEGSKA (reference sequence). The length of the CDR3 is 14 residues. CDR3 DNA sequence: TGCAGTGCTAGAGCGGGGGAGGGTACTTACGAGCAGTACTTC. Translated, it gives CSARAGEGTYEQYF.